This is a list of T cell receptor beta chains from one sample in a study of blood T cell repertoires in COVID-19. Assay used: immunoSEQ multiplex PCR; TCRdb lists only in-frame clones, some missing. The sample has some 320,000 clones, roughly 90% seen once. The sequenced sample consisted of PBMCs or T cells enriched from blood (not recorded which). The receptor source for this set is a woman between 25 and 40 years old who had been exposed to COVID-19. The CDR3 runs from the conserved cysteine through the conserved F or W.

>TRBJ2-5|TRBV2
CATVATGGTQYF
>TRBJ2-7|TRBV10-3
CAISVRGGEDEQYF
>TRBJ1-4|TRBV2
CASSAGVVGKLFF
>TRBJ2-7|TRBV13
CASSLEVAGVTYEQYF
>TRBJ2-5|TRBV7-9
CASSFRTSGGPKQETQYF
>TRBJ2-7|TRBV13
CASSLGHSYEQYF
>TRBJ2-5|TRBV5-1
CASSLAPRGQETQYF
>TRBJ1-5|TRBV7-9
CASSWDPGQGVSNQPQHF
>TRBJ2-7|TRBV5-3
CARSLLAGDKTYEQYF
>TRBJ1-1|TRBV5-1
CASTELQGNTEAFF
>TRBJ2-1|TRBV4-3
CASGWTSGNNEQFF
>TRBJ1-1|TRBV19
CASSIGSGGLEAFF
>TRBJ1-2|TRBV2
CASKEGGGYTF
>TRBJ1-5|TRBV5-5
CASSLGWTNSNQPQHF
>TRBJ1-1|TRBV3-1/TRBV3-2
CASSQDRGRGTFF
>TRBJ2-5|TRBV5-4
CASSFPPLAGGETQYF
>TRBJ1-6|TRBV27
CASSKTPRGNSPLHF
>TRBJ2-7|TRBV7-9
CASSSGLAGGVEQYF
>TRBJ2-5|TRBV4-3
CASSQDQPSGQETQYF
>TRBJ2-5|TRBV2
CASSRPGRDWTQETQYF
>TRBJ1-5|TRBV2
CASVPQTWQPQHF
>TRBJ1-1|TRBV11-3
CASSLGRLTEAFF
>TRBJ2-5|TRBV10-3
CAISGRRSQETQYF
>TRBJ2-1|TRBV6-5
CASSYPTSGGVNEQFF
>TRBJ1-2|TRBV11-2
CASSLDPTGDYGYTF
>TRBJ2-3|TRBV5-4
CASSVSGGSTDTQYF
>TRBJ1-1|TRBV6-5
CASIQGGNTEAFF
>TRBJ1-5|TRBV19
CASVGQGSQPQHF
>TRBJ1-2|TRBV11-2
CASSFNWETGNADYGYTF
>TRBJ2-7|TRBV5-8
CASSEGLSYEEQYF
>TRBJ2-7|TRBV20-1
CSAKDTPEQYF
>TRBJ2-3|TRBV7-2
CASSLISEASETDTQYF
>TRBJ1-3|TRBV7-2
CASSQVVSGNTIYF
>TRBJ2-1|TRBV18
CASSRQGTRNNEQFF
>TRBJ1-1|TRBV19
CASSIGGVPGTEAFF
>TRBJ2-7|TRBV6-2/TRBV6-3
CASSPGLAGNEQYF
>TRBJ1-2|TRBV5-1
CASSLAQGHGYTF
>TRBJ1-2|TRBV3-1/TRBV3-2
CASSQLGGEGYTF
>TRBJ1-5|TRBV19
CASSPGQGISGNQPQHF
>TRBJ1-4|TRBV3-1/TRBV3-2
CASSQGQNEKLFF
>TRBJ1-1|TRBV6-2/TRBV6-3
CASSQRAGQGNTEAFF
>TRBJ1-4|TRBV11-2
CASSSMWGQGKANEKLFF
>TRBJ2-3|TRBV3-1/TRBV3-2
CASSQGRTGRIYF
>TRBJ1-3|TRBV4-2
CASSQGGGDSGNTIYF
>TRBJ1-3|TRBV11-2
CASSLLQGSGNTIYF
>TRBJ2-1|TRBV3-1/TRBV3-2
CASSQTLAGGQNEQFF
>TRBJ1-2|TRBV19
CASSIHRGTLRAPLGGYTF
>TRBJ1-2|TRBV19
CASSSGPGWDKYGGYTF
>TRBJ2-2|TRBV19
CASRPTGVGELFF
>TRBJ2-7|TRBV6-5
CASSPMGQTIYEQYF
>TRBJ2-5|TRBV9
CASSVAVQETQYF
>TRBJ1-4|TRBV7-9
CASSRAGTGNEKLFF
>TRBJ2-5|TRBV15
CATSRRTGSPKETQYF